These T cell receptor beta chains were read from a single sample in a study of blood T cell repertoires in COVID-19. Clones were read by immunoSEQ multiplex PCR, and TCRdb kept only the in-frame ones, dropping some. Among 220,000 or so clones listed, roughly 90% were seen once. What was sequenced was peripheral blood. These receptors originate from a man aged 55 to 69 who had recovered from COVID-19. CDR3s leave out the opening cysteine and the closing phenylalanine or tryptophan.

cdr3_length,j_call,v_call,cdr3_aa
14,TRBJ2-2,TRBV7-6,ASSLALTSGIGELF
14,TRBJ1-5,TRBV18,ASSPPEGRGNQPQH
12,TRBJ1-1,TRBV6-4,ASSRDFSDTEAF
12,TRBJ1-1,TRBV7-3,ASSLTGRNTEAF
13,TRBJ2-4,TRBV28,ASSLGGSAKNIQY
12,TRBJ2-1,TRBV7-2,ASSFPWTGSEQF
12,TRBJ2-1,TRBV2,ASSAEVGGAEQF
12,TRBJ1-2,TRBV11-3,ASSLDPGGSGYT
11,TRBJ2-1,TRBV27,ASRTGTRNEQF
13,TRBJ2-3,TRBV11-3,ASSLGTGGPDTQY
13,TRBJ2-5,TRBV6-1,ASSESRGAEETQY
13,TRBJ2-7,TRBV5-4,ASSPIAGGLLEQY
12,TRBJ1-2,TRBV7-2,ASSLAGQGYGYT
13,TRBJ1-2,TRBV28,ASSSGGGRGYGYT
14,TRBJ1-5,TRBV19,ASSTSTGYSNQPQH
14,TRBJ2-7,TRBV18,ASSLQSPLGAYEQY
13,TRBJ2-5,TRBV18,ASSPTTGTRETQY
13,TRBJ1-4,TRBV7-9,ASSPGTATNEKLF
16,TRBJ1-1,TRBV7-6,ASSLGRGGGLGNTEAF
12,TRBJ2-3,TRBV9,ASSPRTREDTQY
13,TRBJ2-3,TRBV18,ASSAGTGGADTQY
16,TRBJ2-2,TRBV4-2,ASSQGPSGRGGTGELF
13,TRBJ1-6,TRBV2,ASSGEGRANSPLH
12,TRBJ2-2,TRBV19,ATGTSTITGELF
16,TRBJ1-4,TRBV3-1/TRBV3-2,ASSLRETLGSWGEKLF
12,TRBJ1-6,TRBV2,ASRTGTDNSPLH
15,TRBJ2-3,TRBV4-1,ASSQEATAPSTDTQY
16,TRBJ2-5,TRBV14,ASSAWTSGGSRQETQY
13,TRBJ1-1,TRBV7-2,ASSPRGYGNTEAF
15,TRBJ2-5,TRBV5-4,ASSLDLAGGLGETQY
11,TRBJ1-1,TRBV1,TSIRPGVAGAF
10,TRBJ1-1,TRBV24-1,ATSDSNRAAF
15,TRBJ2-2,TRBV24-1,ATSGQTVSPWFGELF
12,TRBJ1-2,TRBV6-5,ASSASGEGYGYT
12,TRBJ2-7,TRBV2,ASSQDGGGYEQY
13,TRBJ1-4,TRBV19,ASNYLGATNEKLF
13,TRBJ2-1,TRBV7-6,ASSLSGFPYNEQF
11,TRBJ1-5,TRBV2,ASSRQGGQPQH
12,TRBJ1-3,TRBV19,ASRYRGFGNTIY
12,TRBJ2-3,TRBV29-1,SVETLSGTDTQY
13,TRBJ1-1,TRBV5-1,ASSPTGTGYTEAF
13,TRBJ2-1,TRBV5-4,ASSTRQGLANEQF